This T cell receptor beta chain was identified in a study of CD8 T cells in ankylosing spondylitis. Trimming shortened V by 0 bases and J by 7 bases, and 8 bases separated the two germline ends. Germline CDR1 is LGHNA and CDR2 is YSLEER. This CDR3 has 13 amino acids. Quantitative 5'-RACE with molecular barcodes was used to make the TCR beta libraries. TCRdb reanalysed the 5' RACE reads using MiXCR and keeps one entry per CDR3 protein. The sample has about 800,000 distinct CDR3 sequences, about 11% seen once. Study findings and constraints: Those disease-linked clones were CD8+; they were also relatively rare in peripheral blood. There were earlier reports of some motif variants in reactive arthritis synovial fluid and blood. Clones linked to disease were reported to show significant enrichment in matched ankylosing spondylitis synovial fluid. A TCR beta motif of fewer than ten highly homologous variants appeared characteristic of ankylosing spondylitis blood.

Regarding this clonotype: Its specificity is unknown.

This TCR derives from a male donor with ankylosing spondylitis. Material for sequencing was blood, either unsorted or a sorted T cell fraction (not recorded which). The V and J genes are TRBV4-3 and TRBJ2-3; D gene uncertain. CDR3 amino acids: CASSQDSRNTQYF. Written as DNA, the CDR3 is TGCGCCAGCAGCCAAGATTCCAGGAATACGCAGTATTTT.